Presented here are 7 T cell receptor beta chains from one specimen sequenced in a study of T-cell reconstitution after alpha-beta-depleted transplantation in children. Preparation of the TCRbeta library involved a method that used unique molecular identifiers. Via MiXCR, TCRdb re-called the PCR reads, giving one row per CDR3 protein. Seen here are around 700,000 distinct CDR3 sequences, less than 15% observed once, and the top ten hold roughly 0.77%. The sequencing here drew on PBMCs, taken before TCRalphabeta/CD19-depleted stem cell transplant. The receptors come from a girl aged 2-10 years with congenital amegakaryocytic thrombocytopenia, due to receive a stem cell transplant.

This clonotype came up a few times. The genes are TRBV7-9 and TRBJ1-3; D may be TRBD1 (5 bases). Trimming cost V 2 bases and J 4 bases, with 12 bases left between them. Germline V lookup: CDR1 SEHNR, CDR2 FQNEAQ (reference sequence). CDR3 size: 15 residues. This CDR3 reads CASSLSGSAGNTIYF. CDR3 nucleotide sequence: TGTGCCAGCAGCTTATCAGGGTCCGCCGGAAACACCATATATTTT.

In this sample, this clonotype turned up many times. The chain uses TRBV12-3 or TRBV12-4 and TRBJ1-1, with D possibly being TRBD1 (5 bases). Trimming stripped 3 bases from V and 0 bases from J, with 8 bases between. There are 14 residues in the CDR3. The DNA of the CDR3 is TGTGCCAGCAGTTTGGGGGTGGTGAACACTGAAGCTTTCTTT. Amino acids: CASSLGVVNTEAFF.

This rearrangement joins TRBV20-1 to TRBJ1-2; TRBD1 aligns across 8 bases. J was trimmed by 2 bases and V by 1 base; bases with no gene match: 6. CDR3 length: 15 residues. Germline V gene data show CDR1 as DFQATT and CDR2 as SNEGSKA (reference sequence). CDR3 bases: TGCAGTGCTAGAGCGGGACAGGAGATCAACTATGGCTACACCTTC. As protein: CSARAGQEINYGYTF.

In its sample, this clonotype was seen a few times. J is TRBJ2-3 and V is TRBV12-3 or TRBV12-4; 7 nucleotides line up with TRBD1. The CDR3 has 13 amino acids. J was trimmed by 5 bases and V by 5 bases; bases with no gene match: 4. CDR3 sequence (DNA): TGTGCCAGCAGTGAACCAGGGGGAGATACGCAGTATTTT. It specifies CASSEPGGDTQYF.

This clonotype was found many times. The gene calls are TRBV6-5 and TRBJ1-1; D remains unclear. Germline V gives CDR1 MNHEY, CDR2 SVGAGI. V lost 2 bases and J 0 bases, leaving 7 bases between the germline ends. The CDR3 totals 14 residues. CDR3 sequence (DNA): TGTGCCAGCAGTTACGACACGGTGAACACTGAAGCTTTCTTT. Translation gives CASSYDTVNTEAFF.

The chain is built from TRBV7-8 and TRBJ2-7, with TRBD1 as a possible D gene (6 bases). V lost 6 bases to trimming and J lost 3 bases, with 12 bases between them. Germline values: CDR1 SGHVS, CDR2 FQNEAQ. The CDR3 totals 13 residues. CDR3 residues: CASSTTGGYEQYF. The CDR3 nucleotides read TGTGCCAGCAGTACGACAGGAGGCTACGAGCAGTACTTC.

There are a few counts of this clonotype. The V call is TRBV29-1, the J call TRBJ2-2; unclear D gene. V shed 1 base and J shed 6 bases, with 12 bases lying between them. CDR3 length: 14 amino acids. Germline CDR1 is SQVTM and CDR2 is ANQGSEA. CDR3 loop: CSVEVSRLPGELFF. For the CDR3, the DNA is TGCAGCGTTGAAGTATCCCGCCTACCCGGGGAGCTGTTTTTT.